The 15 T cell receptor beta chains reported below all come from one sample, sequenced in a study of early stage breast cancer tumors. Only in-frame clones appear in the TCRdb table, and some are missing; sequencing was by immunoSEQ multiplex PCR. The data hold 20,000 to 25,000 clones, with approximately 80% observed a single time. The sample was blood. These receptors all come from a person between 55 and 69 years old with breast cancer.

This clone was detected only a few times. The chain couples TRBV10-3 to TRBJ1-1; 7 nucleotides match TRBD1. Per the germline V gene, CDR1 is ENHRY and CDR2 is SYGVKD. After removal of 6 bases from V and 6 bases from J, the junction contained 13 bases not matched to a gene. The CDR3 consists of 15 residues. In DNA form, the CDR3 reads TGTGCCATCAGAGATGGAAAGGGGGCGCGGGCTGAAGCTTTCTTT. The encoded protein is CAIRDGKGARAEAFF.

The chain couples TRBV2 to TRBJ1-3; weak D call: TRBD1 (6 bases). V was trimmed by 4 bases and J by 0 bases, leaving 10 bases between them. The CDR3 runs to 15 residues. Germline V gene lookup returns CDR1 SNHLY and CDR2 FYNNEI. CDR3 amino acids: CASSADRNSGNTIYF. DNA of the CDR3: TGTGCCAGCAGTGCCGACAGGAACTCTGGAAACACCATATATTTT.

J is TRBJ2-1 and V is TRBV19, with 7 nucleotides matching TRBD2. Germline V gene lookup returns CDR1 LNHDA and CDR2 SQIVND (reference sequence). The CDR3 spans 16 residues. V gave up 6 bases and J gave up 2 bases; unmatched junction bases: 10. In nucleotides, the CDR3 is TGTGCCAGTAGAGTTACTGCTAGCGGACCCTACAATGAGCAGTTCTTC. Protein: CASRVTASGPYNEQFF.

V and J are TRBV6-1 and TRBJ2-1; D is undetermined. Germline CDR1 MNHNS, CDR2 SASEGT. Trimming cost V 2 bases and J 7 bases, with 9 bases left between them. This CDR3 region has 13 residues. CDR3 nucleotide sequence: TGTGCCAGCAGTGAACAACCTAAGAATGAGCAGTTCTTC. This sequence encodes CASSEQPKNEQFF.

V and J are TRBV7-9 and TRBJ1-1; maybe TRBD1 (6 bases). This CDR3 is 16 amino acids long. The V end lost 6 bases, the J end lost 4 bases, and 21 bases lay between the germline ends. Germline-derived CDR1 and CDR2 are SEHNR and FQNEAQ (reference sequence). The CDR3 sequence: CASRRPSAGAGTEAFF. The CDR3 DNA reads as TGTGCCAGCAGGAGACCCTCGGCGGGGGCTGGCACTGAAGCTTTCTTT. Full variable domain (remainder filled in from reference TRBV7-9 and TRBJ1-1): DTGVSQNPRHKITKRGQNVTFRCDPISEHNRLYWYRQTLGQGPEFLTYFQNEAQLEKSRLLSDRFSAERPKGSFSTLEIQRTEQGDSAMYLCASRRPSAGAGTEAFFGQGTRLTVV.

In this sample, this clone turned up a few times. The V call is TRBV6-1, the J call TRBJ1-2; 7 bases agree with TRBD1. This CDR3 spans 13 amino acids. In germline, CDR1 is MNHNS, CDR2 SASEGT. The ends lost 5 bases at V and 8 bases at J; junction bases unmatched: 8. CDR3 region: CASSLDEGAGYTF. CDR3 bases: TGTGCCAGCAGTCTCGACGAGGGGGCGGGCTACACCTTC.

J is TRBJ1-2 and V is TRBV7-9; D perhaps matches TRBD1 (5 bases). V was clipped by 11 bases and J by 8 bases, with 24 bases between them. The germline gives CDR1 SEHNR, CDR2 FQNEAQ (reference sequence). The CDR3 runs to 14 residues. CDR3 nucleotide sequence: TGTGCCTGCCCTTCGGCAGGGACCCCTGGGGGCTACACCTTC. This translates into CACPSAGTPGGYTF.

The chain employs TRBV7-9 and TRBJ1-1; D possibly corresponds to TRBD1 (5 bases). V was pared by 4 bases and J by 10 bases, with 16 bases between. The CDR3 has 13 amino acids. Per the germline V gene, CDR1 is SEHNR and CDR2 is FQNEAQ (reference sequence). In DNA, the CDR3 is TGTGCCAGCAGCTCGGGCAGGGATTCTAGAGCTTTCTTT. Translating it yields CASSSGRDSRAFF.

The chain has TRBV7-2 and TRBJ2-1; D possibly matches TRBD1 or TRBD2 (6 bases each). Trimming pared 7 bases from V and 8 bases from J, leaving 18 bases between. Germline loops: CDR1 SGHTA, CDR2 FQGNSA. The CDR3 extends over 14 amino acids. The DNA of the CDR3 is TGTGCCAGCAACACGCGGGGACACGAATATGAGCAGTTCTTC. It yields the protein CASNTRGHEYEQFF.

The genes are TRBV15 and TRBJ2-7; no reliable D call. This CDR3 has 17 amino acids. V shed 1 base and J shed 0 bases, with 16 bases lying between them. Looked up from germline, CDR1 is LNHNV and CDR2 is YYDKDF (reference sequence). Written as DNA, the CDR3 is TGTGCCACCAGCAGAGCCCCAAGAGGTCCTAGCTCCTACGAGCAGTACTTC. Translated: CATSRAPRGPSSYEQYF.

The CDR3 sequence: CASSLGEDTGELFF. Here the CDR3 DNA reads TGTGCCAGCAGCTTAGGGGAGGACACCGGGGAGCTGTTTTTT. The V call is TRBV5-4, the J call TRBJ2-2; D perhaps matches TRBD2 (6 bases). Trimming removed 2 bases from V and 3 bases from J, with 8 bases in between. The CDR3 loop spans 14 amino acids. The V gene's germline CDR1 is SGHNT and CDR2 YYREEE (reference sequence).

This clone was seen just once. The chain employs TRBV5-1 and TRBJ1-2; 7 nucleotides agree with TRBD1. With 7 bases clipped from V and 5 bases from J, the junction kept 5 bases outside the gene matches. CDR1 SGHRS and CDR2 YFSETQ come from the germline V gene. The CDR3 consists of 12 residues. The CDR3 protein is CASGDSLYGYTF. Here the CDR3 DNA reads TGCGCCAGCGGGGACAGCTTATATGGCTACACCTTC.

This clone has only a few counts. CDR3 nucleotide sequence: TGCAGTGCTCGACAGGTTGGTGGCTACACCTTC. Its protein is CSARQVGGYTF. This rearrangement joins TRBV20-1 to TRBJ1-2, with a tentative D call TRBD1 (6 bases). V was trimmed by 5 bases and J by 7 bases, leaving 11 bases between them. CDR1 and CDR2 (germline): DFQATT, SNEGSKA (reference sequence). The CDR3 consists of 11 residues.

This rearrangement joins TRBV6-1 to TRBJ1-1; D might be TRBD1 (5 bases). Germline V CDR1 and CDR2: MNHNS, SASEGT. The V end was cut by 7 bases, the J end by 4 bases, with 16 bases between. CDR3 length equals 14 residues. The CDR3 here is CASKSIGRGTEAFF. The CDR3, as DNA: TGTGCCAGCAAGTCGATTGGGAGGGGCACTGAAGCTTTCTTT.

CDR3 bases: TGTGCCATCGCGACTAGGGAACTAGTGGACCACGAGCAGTACTTC. This translates into CAIATRELVDHEQYF. The gene calls are TRBV10-3 and TRBJ2-7; a possible D gene is TRBD2 (6 bases). The germline CDR1 and CDR2 sequences are ENHRY and SYGVKD. The CDR3 sequence is 15 residues long. The V and J ends lost 8 bases and 5 bases respectively, with 22 bases between them.